This paragraph covers one TCR beta chain sequence. TCRdb re-derived calls from the RT-PCR reads in MiXCR, one entry per CDR3 protein. The sample shows about 700,000 distinct CDR3 sequences, 14% of them seen only once. Germline-derived CDR1 and CDR2 are SGDLS and YYNGEE. The CDR3 loop spans 14 amino acids. The V end was cut by 2 bases, the J end by 11 bases, with 14 bases between. Specimen: memory CD4+ T cells from blood. The TCR was taken from a female donor in good health, serving as a healthy control. The genes are TRBV9 and TRBJ1-6, with a tentative D call TRBD1 (5 bases). CDR3 sequence (DNA): TGTGCCAGCAGCGTCGACAGTATAAGTACACCCCTCCACTTT. Protein sequence: CASSVDSISTPLHF.